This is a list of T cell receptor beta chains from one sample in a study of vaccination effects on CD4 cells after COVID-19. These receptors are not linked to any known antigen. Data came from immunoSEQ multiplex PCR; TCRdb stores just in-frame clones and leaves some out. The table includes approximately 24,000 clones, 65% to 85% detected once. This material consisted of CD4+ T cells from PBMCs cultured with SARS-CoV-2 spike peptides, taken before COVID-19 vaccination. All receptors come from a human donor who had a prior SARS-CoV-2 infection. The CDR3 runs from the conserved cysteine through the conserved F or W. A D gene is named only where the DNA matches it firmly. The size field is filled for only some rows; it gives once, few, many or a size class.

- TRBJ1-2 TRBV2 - CATNPGGGYGYTF TGTGCCACCAACCCGGGGGGTGGCTATGGCTACACCTTC
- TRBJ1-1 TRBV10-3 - CAISEGGAGVSTEAFF TGTGCCATCAGTGAGGGAGGAGCAGGGGTGAGCACTGAAGCTTTCTTT
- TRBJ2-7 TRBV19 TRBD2 CASSLRRTSGGPLYEQYF TGTGCCAGTAGTTTACGTCGAACTAGCGGGGGTCCGCTCTACGAGCAGTACTTC
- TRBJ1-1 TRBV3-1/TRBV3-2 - CASSPYLPGQSAEAFF TGTGCCAGCAGCCCCTACCTCCCGGGCCAATCGGCGGAAGCTTTCTTT
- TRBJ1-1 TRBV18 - CASSPRRVEAFF TGTGCCAGCTCACCACGAAGGGTTGAAGCTTTCTTT
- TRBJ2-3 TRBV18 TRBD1 CASSLAPTGSDTQYF TGTGCCAGCTCACTAGCACCGACAGGGTCAGATACGCAGTATTTT
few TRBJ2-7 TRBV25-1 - CASSEHSSLGYEQYF TGTGCCAGCAGTGAACACTCTTCACTGGGCTACGAGCAGTACTTC
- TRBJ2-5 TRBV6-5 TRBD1 CASSTGQGDWETQYF TGTGCCAGCAGCACAGGACAGGGGGATTGGGAGACCCAGTACTTC
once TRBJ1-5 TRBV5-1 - CASSLGGDGNQPQHF TGCGCCAGCAGCTTGGGGGGTGACGGCAATCAGCCCCAGCATTTT
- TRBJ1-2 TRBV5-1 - CASSLVNTGDGYTF TGCGCCAGCAGCTTGGTGAATACGGGGGATGGCTACACCTTC
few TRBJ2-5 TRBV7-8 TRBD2 CASSPSLAGGAETQYF TGTGCCAGCAGCCCCTCGCTTGCGGGAGGGGCGGAGACCCAGTACTTC
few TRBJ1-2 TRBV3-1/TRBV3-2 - CASSQVEGGYTF TGTGCCAGCAGCCAAGTTGAAGGGGGCTACACCTTC
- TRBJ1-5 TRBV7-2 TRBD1 CASSGRQGNQPQHF TGTGCCAGCAGCGGCCGACAGGGTAATCAGCCCCAGCATTTT
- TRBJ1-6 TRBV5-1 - CASSLAGSESSYNSPLHF TGCGCCAGCAGCTTGGCCGGCAGCGAAAGCTCCTATAATTCACCCCTCCACTTT
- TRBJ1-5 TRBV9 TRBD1 CASSVSPGGIEAQHF TGTGCCAGCAGCGTAAGCCCAGGGGGCATCGAGGCCCAGCATTTT
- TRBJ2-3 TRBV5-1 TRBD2 CASSRLAGGTDTQYF TGCGCCAGCAGCCGGCTAGCGGGCGGCACAGATACGCAGTATTTT
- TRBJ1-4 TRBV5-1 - CASSRGTHLTNEKLFF TGCGCCAGCAGCCGAGGGACCCATTTAACTAATGAAAAACTGTTTTTT
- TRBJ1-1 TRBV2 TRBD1 CASSRDRGRITEAFF TGTGCCAGCAGTCGGGACAGGGGGAGGATCACTGAAGCTTTCTTT